What follows are 24 T cell receptor beta chains derived from one specimen sequenced in a study of OX40 agonist ivuxolimab in advanced cancers. Libraries were prepared by immunoSEQ multiplex PCR; TCRdb keeps only in-frame clonotypes and omits some of them. The sample records under 150,000 clones, about 93% being singletons. Specimen: CD4+ or CD8+ T cells sorted from blood, collected in a trial of the OX40 agonist ivuxolimab. Source of these receptors: an adult with an advanced solid tumor such as melanoma, head and neck, liver or kidney cancer.

The chain has TRBV19 and TRBJ2-4, with D perhaps TRBD1 or TRBD2 (7 bases each). This CDR3 is built from 15 residues. The germline V gene encodes CDR1 LNHDA and CDR2 SQIVND (reference sequence). With 7 bases removed from V and 7 bases from J, the gap between germline ends came to 20 bases. The chain's CDR3 is CASTRHGEGANIQYF. CDR3 DNA sequence: TGTGCCAGTACCCGCCACGGGGAGGGGGCGAACATTCAGTACTTC.

This chain connects TRBV9 to TRBJ1-2; maybe TRBD1 (6 bases). V lost 4 bases and J lost 0, with 16 bases in between. In germline, CDR1 is SGDLS, CDR2 YYNGEE. The CDR3 loop spans 16 amino acids. The CDR3 protein is CASSPQRGVPNYGYTF. The CDR3 DNA sequence: TGTGCCAGCAGCCCCCAGAGGGGGGTTCCTAACTATGGCTACACCTTC.

CDR3 nucleotide sequence: TGCAGTGCTAGGTCGGCAGCTGAAGCTTTCTTT. It yields the protein CSARSAAEAFF. V and J are TRBV20-1 and TRBJ1-1; D unclear. This CDR3 is built from 11 residues. V lost 3 bases and J 6 bases, leaving 8 bases between the germline ends. The V gene's germline CDR1 is DFQATT and CDR2 SNEGSKA (reference sequence).

In this sample, this clone turned up once. The genes are TRBV18 and TRBJ1-1; tentatively, D is TRBD1 (5 bases). Looked up from germline, CDR1 is KGHSH and CDR2 is LQKENI. With 0 bases removed from V and 5 bases from J, the gap between germline ends came to 16 bases. CDR3 size: 16 residues. The CDR3 is CASSPPFGGTLTEAFF. As DNA, the CDR3 is TGTGCCAGCTCACCACCGTTTGGGGGGACGTTGACTGAAGCTTTCTTT.

The V and J genes are TRBV9 and TRBJ1-2; no reliable D call. V was shortened by 3 bases and J by 4 bases, with 7 bases between the two germline ends. The CDR3 contains 12 residues. Germline loops: CDR1 SGDLS, CDR2 YYNGEE. CDR3 region: CASSGVSYGYTF. CDR3 nucleotide sequence: TGTGCCAGCAGCGGCGTCTCCTATGGCTACACCTTC. Combining the CDR3 with reference TRBV9 and TRBJ1-2 gives the whole variable domain DSGVTQTPKHLITATGQRVTLRCSPRSGDLSVYWYQQSLDQGLQFLIQYYNGEERAKGNILERFSAQQFPDLHSELNLSSLELGDSALYFCASSGVSYGYTFGSGTRLTVV.

This chain connects TRBV7-2 to TRBJ1-1; TRBD1 matches 7 bases. V lost 5 bases, J lost 4 bases, and 7 bases stayed unmatched. The CDR3 totals 14 residues. From germline, CDR1 is SGHTA and CDR2 FQGNSA. In nucleotides, the CDR3 is TGTGCCAGCAGCGCGCAGGGGGAGGGCACTGAAGCTTTCTTT. Translated, it gives CASSAQGEGTEAFF.

A word on this clone: Other DNA sequences from this sample encode an identical CDR3 as well. The CDR3 DNA reads as TGTGCCAGCTCGCCAATGGGGATGAGTGGGAATGAGCAGTTCTTC. Protein product: CASSPMGMSGNEQFF. The chain recombines TRBV18 with TRBJ2-1; D remains unclear. V lost 6 bases, J lost 7 bases, and 19 bases lay in between. Per the germline V gene, CDR1 is KGHSH and CDR2 is LQKENI. This CDR3 region has 15 residues.

The rearrangement joins TRBV7-2 to TRBJ2-7; a weak D match, TRBD2 (5 bases). Looked up from germline, CDR1 is SGHTA and CDR2 is FQGNSA. CDR3 length: 11 amino acids. V lost 5 bases, J lost 3 bases, and 5 bases lay in between. CDR3 DNA: TGTGCCAGCAGCGACTACTACGAGCAGTACTTC. Its protein is CASSDYYEQYF.

This chain joins TRBV28 and TRBJ2-3; 9 bases line up with TRBD1. After removal of 8 bases from V and 5 bases from J, the junction contained 11 bases not matched to a gene. The CDR3 is made up of 15 amino acids. Germline V gene lookup returns CDR1 MDHEN and CDR2 SYDVKM. The CDR3 sequence is CASPSDRGTIDTQYF. The CDR3 DNA is TGTGCCAGCCCCTCGGACAGGGGTACGATAGATACGCAGTATTTT.

This chain links TRBV5-1 with TRBJ1-2; D possibly corresponds to TRBD1 (5 bases). The CDR3 is made up of 16 amino acids. CDR1 is SGHRS, CDR2 YFSETQ, per germline. The ends were cut back, 1 base at V and 3 bases at J, with 16 bases in the middle. DNA for the CDR3: TGCGCCAGCAGCTTGAGGGCAGGGAGCGAGGACTATGGCTACACCTTC. This encodes CASSLRAGSEDYGYTF.

The rearrangement links TRBV28 to TRBJ1-5; 8 bases are shared with TRBD1. V trimming: 4 bases; J trimming: 6 bases; junction bases outside the gene matches: 8. There are 15 residues in the CDR3. Per germline, CDR1 MDHEN and CDR2 SYDVKM. The CDR3 spells CASSYPGTGGQPQHF. The CDR3 bases are TGTGCCAGCAGTTACCCCGGGACAGGCGGTCAGCCCCAGCATTTT.

The chain employs TRBV25-1 and TRBJ1-3; 7 nucleotides line up with TRBD1. Germline V gene lookup returns CDR1 MGHDK and CDR2 SYGVNS. This CDR3 region has 17 residues. V gave up 0 bases and J gave up 2 bases; unmatched junction bases: 7. The CDR3 DNA sequence: TGTGCCAGCAGTGAATATTTCATAGGGGGCACTGGAAACACCATATATTTT. As protein: CASSEYFIGGTGNTIYF.

The chain recombines TRBV11-2 with TRBJ1-6, with 8 bases matching TRBD1. Trimming cost V 6 bases and J 7 bases; bases outside gene matches: 5. Looked up from germline, CDR1 is SGHAT and CDR2 is FQNNGV. The CDR3 length is 14 residues. The CDR3 coding sequence is TGTGCCAGCAGACGACAGGGGTCGAATTCACCCCTCCACTTT. Protein: CASRRQGSNSPLHF.

The chain recombines TRBV4-3 with TRBJ2-7; D possibly uses TRBD1 or TRBD2 (6 bases each). Deletions cut 0 bases from V and 3 bases from J, with 12 bases between. This CDR3 spans 15 amino acids. CDR1 and CDR2 from the germline V gene are LGHNA and YSLEER. The DNA for the CDR3 is TGCGCCAGCAGCCAAGAGAGGGGGGCCGTCTACGAGCAGTACTTC. Protein product: CASSQERGAVYEQYF.

The gene calls are TRBV27 and TRBJ2-2; no clear D gene. V was shortened by 1 base and J by 1 base, with 7 bases between the two germline ends. The CDR3 spans 15 residues. The germline gives CDR1 MNHEY, CDR2 SMNVEV (reference sequence). CDR3 sequence: CASSLFSLNTGELFF. For the CDR3, the DNA is TGTGCCAGCAGTTTATTTTCTTTGAACACCGGGGAGCTGTTTTTT.

The sample holds one count of this clone. The V and J genes are TRBV9 and TRBJ2-6; D gene unclear. Germline V CDR1 and CDR2: SGDLS, YYNGEE. With 3 bases removed from V and 1 base from J, the gap between germline ends came to 2 bases. The CDR3 totals 13 residues. The CDR3 protein is CASSASGANVLTF. In nucleotides, the CDR3 is TGTGCCAGCAGCGCTTCTGGGGCCAACGTCCTGACTTTC.

This chain connects TRBV15 to TRBJ1-2; unclear D gene. This CDR3 comprises 13 residues. V lost 3 bases and J 4 bases, leaving 9 bases between the germline ends. Germline lookup yields CDR1 LNHNV and CDR2 YYDKDF (reference sequence). As DNA, the CDR3 is TGTGCCACCAGCAGCCCGAACATCTATGGCTACACCTTC. Its protein product is CATSSPNIYGYTF.

The chain joins TRBV7-3 to TRBJ2-1, with a possible D match to TRBD1 (6 bases). Per the germline V gene, CDR1 is SGHTA and CDR2 is FQGTGA. The CDR3 covers 15 residues. V was trimmed by 5 bases and J by 0 bases, leaving 11 bases between them. As DNA, the CDR3 is TGTGCCAGCAGCCCGACAGGAATCTCCTACAATGAGCAGTTCTTC. Translating gives CASSPTGISYNEQFF. The full variable domain, completed using reference TRBV7-3 and TRBJ2-1, is GAGVSQTPSNKVTEKGKYVELRCDPISGHTALYWYRQSLGQGPEFLIYFQGTGAADDSGLPNDRFFAVRPEGSVSTLKIQRTERGDSAVYLCASSPTGISYNEQFFGPGTRLTVL.

The rearrangement links TRBV7-3 to TRBJ2-2; possible D gene TRBD1, 7 bases. Deletions cut 3 bases from V and 7 bases from J, with 15 bases between. Germline V lookup: CDR1 SGHTA, CDR2 FQGTGA. The CDR3 contains 15 residues. CDR3 in amino acids: CASSFGGGANGELFF. The DNA for the CDR3 is TGTGCCAGCAGCTTTGGAGGGGGCGCGAACGGGGAGCTGTTTTTT.

The J gene is TRBJ1-2, the V gene TRBV6-1; no firm D call. With 3 bases removed from V and 5 bases from J, the gap between germline ends came to 10 bases. This CDR3 has 13 residues. CDR1 is MNHNS and CDR2 is SASEGT in the germline V gene. The CDR3, as DNA: TGTGCCAGCAGTGAGCGGGTCGGGTATGGCTACACCTTC. This sequence encodes CASSERVGYGYTF.

This clone was seen just once. This chain links TRBV28 with TRBJ2-3; 12 bases match TRBD2. CDR3 length equals 16 residues. The germline V gene has CDR1 MDHEN and CDR2 SYDVKM. Germline trimming cut 4 bases from V and 8 bases from J; bases unmatched to any gene: 10. CDR3 sequence reads: CASSSRTSGAAGTQYF. CDR3 in DNA: TGTGCCAGCAGTTCTAGGACTAGCGGGGCGGCTGGTACGCAGTATTTT.

The chain uses TRBV9 and TRBJ2-5, with D perhaps TRBD2 (5 bases). The CDR3 runs 15 residues. Germline loops: CDR1 SGDLS, CDR2 YYNGEE. The germline V and J ends were trimmed by 6 bases and 1 base, with 16 bases remaining between them. The CDR3 protein is CASTPGGVPQETQYF. CDR3 DNA sequence: TGTGCCAGCACCCCCGGAGGAGTACCCCAAGAGACCCAGTACTTC.

The J gene is TRBJ2-5, the V gene TRBV15; TRBD2 is a possible D gene (6 bases). The V end was cut by 5 bases, the J end by 7 bases, with 17 bases between. The CDR3 has 14 residues. Germline CDR1 and CDR2: LNHNV and YYDKDF (reference sequence). The CDR3 here is CATSPRGGPPTQYF. The CDR3 bases are TGTGCCACCAGCCCTCGGGGAGGCCCACCGACCCAGTACTTC.

In its sample, this clone was seen once. V is TRBV6-5 and J is TRBJ1-1; TRBD1 matches 9 bases. J was trimmed by 0 bases and V by 4 bases; bases with no gene match: 3. Germline V gives CDR1 MNHEY, CDR2 SVGAGI. This CDR3 region has 15 residues. The CDR3 loop reads CASSLDRGLNTEAFF. The CDR3 bases are TGTGCCAGCAGTTTGGACAGGGGACTGAACACTGAAGCTTTCTTT.